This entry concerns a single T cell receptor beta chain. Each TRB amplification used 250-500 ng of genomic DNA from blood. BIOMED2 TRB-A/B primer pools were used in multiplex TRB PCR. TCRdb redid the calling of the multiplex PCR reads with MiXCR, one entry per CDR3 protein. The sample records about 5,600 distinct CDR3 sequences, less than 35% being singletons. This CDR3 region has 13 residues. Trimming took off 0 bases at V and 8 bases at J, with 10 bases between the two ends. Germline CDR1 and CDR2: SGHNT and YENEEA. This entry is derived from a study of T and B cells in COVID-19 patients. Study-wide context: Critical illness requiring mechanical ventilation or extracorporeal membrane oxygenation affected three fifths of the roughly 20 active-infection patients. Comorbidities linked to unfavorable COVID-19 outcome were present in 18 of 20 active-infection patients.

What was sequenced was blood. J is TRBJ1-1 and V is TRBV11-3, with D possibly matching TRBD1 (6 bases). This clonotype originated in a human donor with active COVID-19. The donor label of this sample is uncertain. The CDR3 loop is CASSLDRDREAFF. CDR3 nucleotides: TGTGCCAGCAGCTTAGATCGTGACAGGGAAGCTTTCTTT. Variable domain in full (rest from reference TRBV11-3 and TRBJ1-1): EAGVVQSPRYKIIEKKQPVAFWCNPISGHNTLYWYLQNLGQGPELLIRYENEEAVDDSQLPKDRFSAERLKGVDSTLKIQPAELGDSAVYLCASSLDRDREAFFGQGTRLTVV.